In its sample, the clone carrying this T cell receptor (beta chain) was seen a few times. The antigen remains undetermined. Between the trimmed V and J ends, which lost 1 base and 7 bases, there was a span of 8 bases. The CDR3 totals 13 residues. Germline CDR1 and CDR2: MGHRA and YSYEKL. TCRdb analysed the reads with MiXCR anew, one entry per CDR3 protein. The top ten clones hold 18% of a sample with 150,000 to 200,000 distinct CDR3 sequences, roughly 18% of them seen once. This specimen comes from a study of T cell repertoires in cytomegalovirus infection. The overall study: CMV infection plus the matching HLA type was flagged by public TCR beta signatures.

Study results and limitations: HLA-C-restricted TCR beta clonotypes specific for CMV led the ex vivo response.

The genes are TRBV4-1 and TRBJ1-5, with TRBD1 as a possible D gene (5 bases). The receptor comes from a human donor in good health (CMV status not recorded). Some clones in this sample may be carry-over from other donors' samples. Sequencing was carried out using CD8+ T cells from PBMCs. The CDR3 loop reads CASSQGGQQPQHF. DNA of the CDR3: TGCGCCAGCAGCCAAGGGGGCCAACAGCCCCAGCATTTT.